This record concerns one TCR beta chain sequence. This specimen comes from a study of blood T cell repertoires in COVID-19. The assay was immunoSEQ multiplex PCR, and TCRdb's table has in-frame clones only and misses some. This sample yields some 110,000 clones, of which approximately 80% are seen a single time; roughly a tenth belongs to the top ten. Germline V lookup: CDR1 GTSNPN, CDR2 SVGIG (reference sequence). The ends lost 0 bases at V and 0 bases at J; junction bases unmatched: 10. CDR3 length: 18 residues. Sequenced material: peripheral blood. The receptor comes from an older woman with acute or convalescent COVID-19. The rearrangement uses TRBV30 and TRBJ2-3; the match to TRBD1 covers 9 bases. CDR3 sequence reads: CAWSVWFYGTGSTDTQYF. Written as DNA, the CDR3 is TGTGCCTGGAGTGTATGGTTCTACGGGACAGGGAGCACAGATACGCAGTATTTT.